This paragraph covers one T cell receptor (beta chain) sequence. V was trimmed by 2 bases and J by 5 bases, leaving 6 bases between them. Germline CDR1 reads SEHNR; CDR2 reads FQNEAQ (reference sequence). The CDR3 consists of 12 residues. PCR amplification relied on 60 Vbeta primers (plus 13 Jbeta primers). Sequencing used immunoSEQ multiplex PCR; TCRdb keeps in-frame clones, though not all of them. Of about 38,000 clones listed, roughly 90% are singletons. The data stem from a study of cytomegalovirus exposure and HLA in healthy donors. The TCR originated in a woman aged 35 to 49 in good health and CMV-seropositive. What was sequenced was PBMCs. This chain connects TRBV7-9 to TRBJ1-2; the D is unclear. The CDR3 DNA reads as TGTGCCAGCAGCTTACCCGGGTATGGCTACACCTTC. This codes for CASSLPGYGYTF.